This TCR beta chain was recorded in a study of T cells expressing NK-cell markers. Study-wide results and limits: The same clonotypes also predominated in the CD3+CD56-NKG2C+ fraction of several donors.

After re-calling the 5' RACE reads, TCRdb lists one entry per CDR3 protein, DNA absent. This sample's table has 300,000 or so distinct CDR3 sequences. The CDR3 has 11 amino acids. Germline CDR1 reads SQVTM; CDR2 reads ANQGSEA. Points on this clonotype: Its antigen is not identified.

V usage is TRBV29-1 and J usage is TRBJ1-2. The receptor comes from a woman aged 18 to 75 in good health. Sequencing was done on a sample of blood T cells: a sorted CD56 or NKG2C T cell subset, CD4+ or CD8+ T cells, or bulk PBMC T cells (not recorded which). CDR3 sequence reads: CSVSQDDGYTF.